A single sample gave rise to the 24 T cell receptor beta chains below, sequenced in a study of post-analysis software for immune sequencing data. These receptors are not linked to any known antigen. Presence of unique molecular identifiers characterized the TCR beta cDNA libraries. TCRdb fed the PCR reads into MiXCR, producing one record per CDR3 protein. Counted here are hundreds of thousands of distinct CDR3 sequences, 53% occurring once; the ten biggest clones make up roughly 4.4%. General study results and limits: There were about 5 TRBV segments more frequent in patients than controls, and TRBV5-6, TRBV5-1 and TRBV20-1 were among them.

Sequencing was done on a sample of blood. The source is a girl aged 5 to 17 with multiple sclerosis.

The chain has TRBV20-1 and TRBJ2-5; TRBD2 is a possible D gene (6 bases). V gave up 4 bases and J gave up 1 base, with 16 bases separating them. Per germline, CDR1 DFQATT and CDR2 SNEGSKA (reference sequence). CDR3 length: 15 amino acids. CDR3 bases: TGCAGTGCTATATCTCCTTTCGGGAGCCAAGAGACCCAGTACTTC. Its translation is CSAISPFGSQETQYF.

The chain uses TRBV15 and TRBJ2-1; no clear D. The V and J ends lost 3 bases and 0 bases respectively, with 12 bases between them. This CDR3 has 16 residues. CDR1 is LNHNV, CDR2 YYDKDF, per germline (reference sequence). CDR3 region: CATSSLDPSSYNEQFF. The CDR3 DNA follows: TGTGCCACCAGCAGCCTGGACCCGAGCTCCTACAATGAGCAGTTCTTC.

The rearrangement links TRBV29-1 to TRBJ1-1; D is ambiguous. Trimming shortened V by 4 bases and J by 2 bases, and 17 bases separated the two germline ends. CDR3 length equals 15 residues. Germline V gene sequence: CDR1 SQVTM, CDR2 ANQGSEA. CDR3 region: CSVARSPGVNTEAFF. The CDR3 bases are TGCAGCGTTGCCCGTTCCCCCGGGGTTAACACTGAAGCTTTCTTT.

The chain has TRBV20-1 and TRBJ2-7; 8 bases fit TRBD1. Per germline, CDR1 DFQATT and CDR2 SNEGSKA (reference sequence). The V gene end was trimmed by 2 bases and the J gene end by 1 base; junction bases not matched to a gene: 10. The CDR3 covers 16 residues. CDR3 DNA sequence: TGCAGTGCTAGAACCCATGGACAGGGAAGGTCCTACGAGCAGTACTTC. It specifies CSARTHGQGRSYEQYF.

This clonotype has just a few counts. The chain uses TRBV25-1 and TRBJ1-2; 12 bases agree with TRBD1. From germline, CDR1 is MGHDK and CDR2 SYGVNS. Trimming at V came to 4 bases and at J to 12 bases, leaving 6 bases not matched to a gene. CDR3 length equals 13 residues. CDR3 region: CASSAQGQGANTF. The CDR3 coding sequence is TGTGCCAGCAGTGCCCAGGGACAGGGGGCAAACACCTTC.

J is TRBJ2-5 and V is TRBV5-1; D is unresolved. The length of the CDR3 is 14 residues. Between the trimmed V and J ends, which lost 4 bases and 1 base, there was a span of 11 bases. CDR1 is SGHRS, CDR2 YFSETQ, per germline. CDR3 residues: CASSPRTIQETQYF. CDR3 coding DNA: TGCGCCAGCAGCCCCCGAACGATCCAAGAGACCCAGTACTTC.

The rearrangement joins TRBV6-6 to TRBJ2-1; TRBD2 matches 9 bases. Losses at the gene ends were 5 bases for V and 6 bases for J; bases not matched to a gene: 5. From germline, CDR1 is MNHNY and CDR2 SVGAGI (reference sequence). The CDR3 runs to 14 residues. In DNA, the CDR3 is TGTGCCAGCAGTCCCCGGACTAGCGCCAATGAGCAGTTCTTC. Protein sequence: CASSPRTSANEQFF.

This CDR3 is CASAPTTGGTEAFF. CDR3 DNA sequence: TGTGCTAGTGCCCCAACGACAGGGGGCACTGAAGCTTTCTTT. This chain links TRBV12-5 with TRBJ1-1; 9 nucleotides match TRBD1. The CDR3 spans 14 residues. Germline trimming cut 7 bases from V and 4 bases from J; bases unmatched to any gene: 7. Germline V gives CDR1 LGHNT, CDR2 FRNRAP.

This clonotype was seen more than once but under ten times. The rearrangement joins TRBV20-1 to TRBJ2-7, with D uncertain. The V and J ends lost 1 base and 3 bases respectively, with 10 bases between them. Germline values: CDR1 DFQATT, CDR2 SNEGSKA (reference sequence). CDR3 size: 13 residues. CDR3 protein: CSARGAENYEQYF. The CDR3, as DNA: TGCAGTGCTAGAGGAGCAGAAAACTACGAGCAGTACTTC.

With regard to this clonotype: The junction departs from germline at one end; a sequencing error may be responsible. This chain uses TRBV12-3 or TRBV12-4 with TRBJ1-6, with 8 bases lining up with TRBD1. This CDR3 spans 14 amino acids. The chain's CDR3 is CTSGTDRVDSPLHF. The CDR3 nucleotides are TGTACCAGCGGGACGGACAGGGTTGACTCACCCCTCCACTTT.

This clonotype has only a few counts. The chain is built from TRBV20-1 and TRBJ2-7, with 12 bases lining up with TRBD2. The CDR3 runs 13 residues. Germline CDR1 DFQATT, CDR2 SNEGSKA (reference sequence). J gave up 5 bases and V 8 bases, and 7 bases lay outside the gene matches. CDR3 loop: CSFRTSGTNEQYF. CDR3 DNA sequence: TGCAGTTTCAGGACTAGCGGGACCAACGAGCAGTACTTC.

The chain has TRBV29-1 and TRBJ2-7, with D perhaps matching TRBD2 (6 bases). Germline loops: CDR1 SQVTM, CDR2 ANQGSEA. The germline V and J ends were trimmed by 6 bases and 5 bases, with 17 bases remaining between them. The CDR3 spans 13 residues. In DNA, the CDR3 is TGCAGCGTGAAGGGACTTTCCTGGGACGAGCAGTACTTC. Amino acid sequence: CSVKGLSWDEQYF.

V usage is TRBV18 and J usage is TRBJ2-5; 8 positions match TRBD1. J gave up 4 bases and V 5 bases, and 9 bases lay outside the gene matches. The CDR3 extends over 15 amino acids. Germline loops: CDR1 KGHSH, CDR2 LQKENI. CDR3 region: CASSDVSGGGETQYF. CDR3 nucleotides: TGTGCCAGCTCAGACGTCTCAGGGGGCGGAGAGACCCAGTACTTC.

The V and J genes are TRBV5-5 and TRBJ2-3; D is undetermined. Trimming took off 2 bases at V and 1 base at J, with 11 bases between the two ends. Per the germline V gene, CDR1 is SGHKS and CDR2 is YYEKEE (reference sequence). CDR3 size: 15 residues. As DNA, the CDR3 is TGTGCCAGCAGCTTTCCCCAAAGCGGCACAGATACGCAGTATTTT. It yields the protein CASSFPQSGTDTQYF.

This clonotype was observed a few times. This rearrangement joins TRBV20-1 to TRBJ2-7; 11 nucleotides line up with TRBD2. Trimming at V came to 0 bases and at J to 2 bases, leaving 6 bases not matched to a gene. This CDR3 is built from 16 residues. Germline CDR1 DFQATT, CDR2 SNEGSKA (reference sequence). The CDR3 region has the DNA TGCAGTGCTAGAGACGCGACTAGCGGGGTAACCTACGAGCAGTACTTC. Translated: CSARDATSGVTYEQYF.

This clonotype showed up just a few times. The chain employs TRBV10-2 and TRBJ2-7, with 9 bases fitting TRBD2. J lost 2 bases, V lost 0 bases, and 14 bases had no gene match. This CDR3 is 19 amino acids long. CDR1 and CDR2 from the germline V gene are WSHSY and SAAADI. CDR3 nucleotide sequence: TGCGCCAGCAGTGAGTCCTTCGCGGGAGGGTCTCCGGGGGCCTACGAGCAGTACTTC. It encodes CASSESFAGGSPGAYEQYF.

This clonotype was counted a few times. V is TRBV7-9 and J is TRBJ2-6, with D maybe TRBD1 (6 bases). Trimming shortened V by 3 bases and J by 0 bases, and 12 bases separated the two germline ends. Germline values: CDR1 SEHNR, CDR2 FQNEAQ (reference sequence). This CDR3 comprises 17 residues. In DNA form, the CDR3 reads TGTGCCAGCAGCTTGCGGACAGCCAGCTCTGGGGCCAACGTCCTGACTTTC. Its protein product is CASSLRTASSGANVLTF.

This clonotype was seen more than once but under ten times. The chain uses TRBV12-5 and TRBJ2-2; TRBD1 aligns across 7 bases. Germline trimming cut 4 bases from V and 1 base from J; bases unmatched to any gene: 6. Germline assignment: CDR1 LGHNT and CDR2 FRNRAP. The CDR3 is 16 residues long. CDR3 sequence: CASGSPTGRNTGELFF. The CDR3 bases are TGTGCTAGTGGTTCCCCGACAGGGAGGAACACCGGGGAGCTGTTTTTT.

J is TRBJ1-2 and V is TRBV12-3 or TRBV12-4; 8 nucleotides match TRBD1. The CDR3 has 15 amino acids. V shed 0 bases and J 4 bases; nucleotides not matched to a gene: 4. CDR3: CASSLADRGGYGYTF. The CDR3 DNA reads as TGTGCCAGCAGTTTAGCCGACAGGGGCGGCTATGGCTACACCTTC.

V usage is TRBV7-2 and J usage is TRBJ2-7; D call uncertain. The CDR3 loop spans 15 amino acids. Trimming took off 4 bases at V and 5 bases at J, with 18 bases between the two ends. CDR1 SGHTA and CDR2 FQGNSA come from the germline V gene. CDR3 sequence (DNA): TGTGCCAGCAGCTCCGTTACAGTGGGGTGGAACGAGCAGTACTTC. Its translation: CASSSVTVGWNEQYF.

V gene TRBV3-1 combines with J gene TRBJ2-5; TRBD2 might be the D (5 bases). The CDR3 is 15 residues long. V was trimmed by 1 base and J by 2 bases, leaving 11 bases between them. Germline V CDR1 and CDR2: LGHDT, YNNKEL (reference sequence). The DNA of the CDR3 is TGTGCCAGCAGCCAAGCCAGGACTTTTCAAGAGACCCAGTACTTC. Its protein product is CASSQARTFQETQYF.

This clonotype was counted only a few times. The chain uses TRBV5-1 and TRBJ2-7; 9 bases match TRBD2. The V gene's germline CDR1 is SGHRS and CDR2 YFSETQ. The CDR3 contains 14 residues. With 3 bases clipped from V and 7 bases from J, the junction kept 8 bases outside the gene matches. The CDR3 region is CASSWALAGHEQYF. The CDR3 coding sequence is TGCGCCAGCAGCTGGGCCCTAGCGGGACATGAGCAGTACTTC.

V gene TRBV24-1 combines with J gene TRBJ2-1, with D perhaps matching TRBD1 (5 bases). The CDR3 consists of 14 residues. Germline values: CDR1 KGHDR, CDR2 SFDVKD. With 6 bases removed from V and 6 bases from J, the gap between germline ends came to 14 bases. CDR3 region: CATSQGYLRNEQFF. The DNA for the CDR3 is TGTGCCACCAGTCAGGGCTACTTGCGCAATGAGCAGTTCTTC.

This clonotype occurred a few times. The rearrangement links TRBV7-9 to TRBJ2-5, with D maybe TRBD2 (5 bases). This CDR3 spans 15 amino acids. V lost 9 bases to trimming and J lost 2 bases, with 19 bases between them. Germline V gene sequence: CDR1 SEHNR, CDR2 FQNEAQ (reference sequence). The CDR3 DNA is TGTGCCAGTGTCGAGGAGGCCCGGAGGCAAGAGACCCAGTACTTC. It codes for CASVEEARRQETQYF. The full variable domain, rest sourced from reference TRBV7-9 and TRBJ2-5, is DTGVSQNPRHKITKRGQNVTFRCDPISEHNRLYWYRQTLGQGPEFLTYFQNEAQLEKSRLLSDRFSAERPKGSFSTLEIQRTEQGDSAMYLCASVEEARRQETQYFGPGTRLLVL.